This T cell receptor (beta chain) appears in the sequencing data of a study of regulatory T cells in long-lasting Graves disease. Study-level points and caveats: Favoring TRBV28, TRBJ1-2 and TRBJ2-5 was a feature seen in persistent disease. It is possible that accuracy was reduced by the small size of the sample.

This CDR3 comprises 15 residues. The V gene's germline CDR1 is SGHRS and CDR2 YFSETQ. The germline V and J ends were trimmed by 2 bases and 4 bases, with 15 bases remaining between them. Arm-PCR with iRepertoire HTBI primers amplified the CDR3 regions for these TCR beta libraries. Original handling: The study identified more than 55 TRBV and approximately 15 TRBJ segments across samples. MiXCR was run by TCRdb on the multiplex PCR reads, yielding one entry per CDR3 protein. These V and J calls rely on TCRdb rather than the paper's analysis. The table shows around 510,000 distinct CDR3 sequences, with around 20% occurring only once. Time point meaning: persistent/refractory GD, antithyroid drugs over 5 years with positive TRAb. Following extraction of RNA from PBMCs, that RNA was used to make the TCR library. Collection of peripheral blood (roughly 9.7 milliliters) was done using EDTA tubes. A single count supports this clonotype. What it binds is not known.

V usage is TRBV5-1 and J usage is TRBJ1-2; possible D gene TRBD1, 6 bases. This TCR derives from a female donor with Graves disease. Sequences were derived from peripheral blood mononuclear cells (PBMCs), sampled when the disease was refractory, from a patient treated with antithyroid drugs. This CDR3 reads CASSFSTGLAYGYTF. The CDR3 DNA follows: TGCGCCAGCAGCTTCAGCACAGGGTTAGCCTATGGCTACACCTTC.